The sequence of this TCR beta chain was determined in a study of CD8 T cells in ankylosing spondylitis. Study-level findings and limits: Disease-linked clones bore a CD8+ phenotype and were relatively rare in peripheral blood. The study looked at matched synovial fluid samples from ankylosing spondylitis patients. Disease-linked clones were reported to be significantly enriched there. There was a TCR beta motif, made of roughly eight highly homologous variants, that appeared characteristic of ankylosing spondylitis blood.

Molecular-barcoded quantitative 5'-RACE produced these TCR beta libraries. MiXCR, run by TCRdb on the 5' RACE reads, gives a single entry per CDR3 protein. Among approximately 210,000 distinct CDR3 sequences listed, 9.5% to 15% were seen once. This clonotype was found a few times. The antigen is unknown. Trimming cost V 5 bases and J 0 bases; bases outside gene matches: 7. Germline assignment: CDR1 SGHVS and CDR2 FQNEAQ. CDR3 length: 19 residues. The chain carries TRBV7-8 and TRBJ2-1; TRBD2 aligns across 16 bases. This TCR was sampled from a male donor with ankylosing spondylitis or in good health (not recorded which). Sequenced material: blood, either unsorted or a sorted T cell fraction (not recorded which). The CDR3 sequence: CASSPGLAGGQASYNEQFF. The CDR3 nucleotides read TGTGCCAGCAGCCCGGGACTAGCGGGAGGGCAAGCCTCCTACAATGAGCAGTTCTTC.